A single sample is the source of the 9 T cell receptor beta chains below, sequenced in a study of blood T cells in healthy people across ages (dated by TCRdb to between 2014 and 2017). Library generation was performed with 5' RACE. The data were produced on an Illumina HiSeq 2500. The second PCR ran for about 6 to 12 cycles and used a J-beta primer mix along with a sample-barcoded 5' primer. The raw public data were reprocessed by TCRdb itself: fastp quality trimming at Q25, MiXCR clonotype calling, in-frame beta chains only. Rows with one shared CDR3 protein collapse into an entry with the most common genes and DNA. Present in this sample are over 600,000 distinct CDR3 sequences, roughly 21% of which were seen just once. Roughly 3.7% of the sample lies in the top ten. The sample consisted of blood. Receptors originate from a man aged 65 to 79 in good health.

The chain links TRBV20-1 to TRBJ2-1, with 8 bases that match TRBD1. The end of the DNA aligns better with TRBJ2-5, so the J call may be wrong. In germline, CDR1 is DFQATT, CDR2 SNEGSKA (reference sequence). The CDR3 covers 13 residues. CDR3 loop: CSGTGQDKETQYF. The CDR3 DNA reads TGCAGTGGGACGGGACAGGATAAAGAGACCCAGTACTTC.

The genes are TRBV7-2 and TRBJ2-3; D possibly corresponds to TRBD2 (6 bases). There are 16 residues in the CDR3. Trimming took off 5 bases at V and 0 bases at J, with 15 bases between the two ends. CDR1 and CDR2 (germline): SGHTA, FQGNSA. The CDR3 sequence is CASSPISGKSTDTQYF. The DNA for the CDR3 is TGTGCCAGCAGCCCAATTAGCGGAAAGAGCACAGATACGCAGTATTTT. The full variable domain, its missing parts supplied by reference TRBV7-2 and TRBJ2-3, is GAGVSQSPSNKVTEKGKDVELRCDPISGHTALYWYRQSLGQGLEFLIYFQGNSAPDKSGLPSDRFSAERTGGSVSTLTIQRTQQEDSAVYLCASSPISGKSTDTQYFGPGTRLTVL.

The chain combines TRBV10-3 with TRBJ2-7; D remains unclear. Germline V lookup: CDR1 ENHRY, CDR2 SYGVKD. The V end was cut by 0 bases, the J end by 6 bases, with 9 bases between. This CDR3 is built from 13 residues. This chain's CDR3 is CAISESALSEQYF. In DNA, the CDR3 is TGTGCCATCAGTGAGTCTGCGCTCTCCGAGCAGTACTTC.

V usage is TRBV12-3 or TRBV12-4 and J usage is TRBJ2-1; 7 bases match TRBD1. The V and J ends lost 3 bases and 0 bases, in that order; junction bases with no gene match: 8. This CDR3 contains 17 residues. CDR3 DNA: TGTGCCAGCAGTTTCAGTGGACAGGAAAGCTCCTACAATGAGCAGTTCTTC. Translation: CASSFSGQESSYNEQFF.

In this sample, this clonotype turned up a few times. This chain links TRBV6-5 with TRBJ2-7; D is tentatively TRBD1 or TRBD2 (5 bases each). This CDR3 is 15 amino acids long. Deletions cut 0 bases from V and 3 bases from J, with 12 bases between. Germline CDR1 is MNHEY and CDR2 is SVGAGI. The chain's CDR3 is CASSYSGGADYEQYF. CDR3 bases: TGTGCCAGCAGTTACTCTGGGGGAGCGGACTACGAGCAGTACTTC.

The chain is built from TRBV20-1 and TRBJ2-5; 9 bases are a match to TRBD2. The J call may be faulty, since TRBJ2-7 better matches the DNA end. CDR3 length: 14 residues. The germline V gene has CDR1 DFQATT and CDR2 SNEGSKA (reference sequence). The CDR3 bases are TGCAGTGCTAGATCCGGACTAGCGATCTACGAGCAGTACTTC. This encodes CSARSGLAIYEQYF.

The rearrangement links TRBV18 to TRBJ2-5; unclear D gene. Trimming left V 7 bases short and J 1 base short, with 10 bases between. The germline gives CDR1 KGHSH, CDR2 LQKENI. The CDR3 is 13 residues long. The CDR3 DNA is TGTGCCAGCTTTAAGGGTTTCCAAGAGACCCAGTACTTC. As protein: CASFKGFQETQYF.

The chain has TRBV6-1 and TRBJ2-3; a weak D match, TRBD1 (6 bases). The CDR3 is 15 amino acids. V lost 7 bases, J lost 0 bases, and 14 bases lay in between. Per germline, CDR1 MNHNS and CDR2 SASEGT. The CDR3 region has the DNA TGTGCCAGCACCCTTACAGGGTCTAGCACAGATACGCAGTATTTT. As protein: CASTLTGSSTDTQYF.

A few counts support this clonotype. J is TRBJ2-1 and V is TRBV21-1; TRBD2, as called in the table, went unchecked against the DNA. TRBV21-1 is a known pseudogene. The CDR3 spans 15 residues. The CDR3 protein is CASSTASGRSDEQFF. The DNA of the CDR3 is TGTGCCAGCAGCACGGCTAGCGGGAGAAGCGATGAGCAGTTCTTC.